This T cell receptor (beta chain) was sequenced in a study of cytotoxic CD8 clonotypes in ibrutinib-treated CLL. Overall study results and limits: Baseline clonality, higher than in age-matched healthy donors, tracked circulating CD8+ T-cell counts. Among the clonotypes, public ones were uncommon and contracted or held stable on treatment. Clonality went up at the time of ibrutinib response, stayed stable in sustained remission, and later dropped back toward its baseline level at progression.

The method was immunoSEQ multiplex PCR; TCRdb's version includes in-frame clones alone and lacks a portion of them. The table has 60,000 to 70,000 clones, less than 75% seen once. A word on this clone: No antigen is known for it.

This CDR3 contains 17 residues. With 3 bases removed from V and 8 bases from J, the gap between germline ends came to 26 bases. Germline V gene lookup returns CDR1 SGHTS and CDR2 YDEGEE. The sample in question was PBMCs, obtained after 12 months of ibrutinib treatment. The chain is built from TRBV5-8 and TRBJ1-1, with D hard to call. The TCR originated in a human donor with chronic lymphocytic leukemia. CDR3: CASSSAPRHLHSDEAFF. CDR3 sequence (DNA): TGTGCCAGCAGCTCGGCCCCCCGGCATCTCCATAGCGACGAAGCTTTCTTT.